Reported below is one TCR beta chain. This clonotype appeared many times. Which antigen it targets is not known. Qualities for individual bases were not recorded, and no much larger clone is one base off. TCR beta CDR3 regions were amplified from RNA transcripts. The first round of RT-PCR for the TCR CDR3 was performed with the HTBI primer set and the Qiagen OneStep RT-PCR kit. Libraries were constructed in a second round of multiplex PCR, after which size selection and purification were carried out. Sequencing of the libraries was done on an Illumina HiSeq2000 using paired-end 100 bp reads. The authors' analysis ran thus. Raw data were processed with SOAPnuke, discarding reads with adapters, uncalled bases, mean Phred below 15, or no exact constant-primer or identifier match. High-quality paired reads were merged using COPE v1.2.5, and each unique nucleotide sequence was defined as a clonotype. MiTCR v1.1 was used to align clonotypes to the IMGT TRBV, TRBD and TRBJ reference segments. Only V-J combinations with frequency above 0.0001, covering approximately 99% of repertoires, were analysed. A TCS score was defined as the ratio between F50 (clonal expansion) and ExV (chaos), using BLOSUM62-based TCRdist between CDR3 peptides within each V-J. Welch's t-statistics and random forest reduced some 510 V-J features to around 14, which were used in a naive Bayes classifier (R e1071). TCRdb trimmed the raw reads at Q25, called clones with MiXCR and kept productive beta chains. Each entry merges the rows of one CDR3 protein and shows their most common DNA and genes. TCRdb's processing, not the authors', yielded these V and J calls. The sample records roughly 660,000 distinct CDR3 sequences, roughly 17% of which are singletons. In total, the top ten clones hold 15% to 19% of the sample.

The CDR3 has 16 amino acids, counting the end cysteine and phenylalanine. Of the read, only the CDR3 DNA is kept; its 48 bases are in frame from base 1. Trimmed from V: 2 bases; trimmed from J: 5 bases; junction bases lacking a gene match: 10. The germline V gene gives CDR1 as MDHEN and CDR2 as SYDVKM. These data belong to a study of T cells in Graves' hyperthyroidism and ophthalmopathy (dated by TCRdb to the late 2010s). For the study in its entirety: Peripheral blood was sampled at the time of initial diagnosis, prior to any treatment. To identify TCR V-J signatures that set the groups apart, the researchers used a discovery cohort of 100 patients, made up of about 44 with Graves' ophthalmopathy and some 58 with stable Graves' hyperthyroidism. An independent validation cohort of fewer than 20 hyperthyroidism patients and over 15 patients who later progressed to ophthalmopathy tested prospective prediction of ophthalmopathy. For training and testing, the 110 or so patients in the discovery cohort were randomly divided in a 7:3 ratio. The study also compared thyroid tissue and blood T-cell repertoires from about 6 Graves' hyperthyroidism patients. Following sampling, methimazole starting at 30 mg daily was given to hyperthyroidism patients, and high-dose intravenous methylprednisolone was given to ophthalmopathy patients. According to the paper, TCR Vbeta CDR3 sequencing was carried out on 120 to 150 peripheral blood samples, which came from over 40 ophthalmopathy, under 85 hyperthyroidism and about 17 progressor patients. The study at large found these results: Most expanded thyroid clonotypes (frequency above 0.001) were also detected in blood, a finding suggesting that blood repertoires may reflect thyroid immune responses. No statistical method was used to set the sample size in advance, and investigators knew the group allocation. In validation, progression to ophthalmopathy was predicted by the model with 70.59% sensitivity and 72% to 85% specificity, a median of about 6.4 months before onset. In cross-validation, a model built on a 13 V-J signature told ophthalmopathy apart from stable hyperthyroidism with under 90% sensitivity and approximately 84% specificity, and in testing the same model reached 80%/75%.

Stable Graves' hyperthyroidism was defined as no progression to ophthalmopathy during 18 months of follow-up. Hyperthyroidism patients were newly diagnosed, had a disease duration of under 2 months, and were aged 18 to 65 years. Patients with uncontrolled infections, other autoimmune diseases, pregnancy or lactation were excluded. Diagnoses relied on clinical symptoms, serum thyroxine and TRAb, thyroid ultrasound and orbital computed tomography. PBMCs were separated from under 11 ml of fresh peripheral blood using Ficoll-Paque density gradient centrifugation. Trizol reagent was used to extract total RNA, and RNA quality was then checked on an Agilent 2100 Bioanalyzer.

This chain is built from TRBV28 and TRBJ2-7, with TRBD1 matching 9 junction bases. Input material: blood. The TCR originated in a man in his fifties with Graves' hyperthyroidism. In nucleotides, the sequence is TGTGCCAGCAGTTTACTAGGGACAGGGTTCCTGGACGAGCAGTACTTC. The translation is CASSLLGTGFLDEQYF.